This TCR beta chain stems from a study of cytotoxic CD8 clonotypes in ibrutinib-treated CLL. From germline, CDR1 is SGHRS and CDR2 YFSETQ. The CDR3 has 14 amino acids. Deletions cut 1 base from V and 7 bases from J, with 15 bases between. As regards this clone: Its antigen is as yet unknown.

Regarding the study as a whole: Stable or contracted on treatment, public clonotypes were also uncommon.

The assay was immunoSEQ multiplex PCR, and TCRdb's table has in-frame clones only and misses some. The table includes some 140,000 clones, approximately 90% detected once. The source of this sequence is a human donor with chronic lymphocytic leukemia. The sequences come from PBMCs, collected after 12 months of ibrutinib treatment. The V call is TRBV5-1, the J call TRBJ2-7, with D perhaps being TRBD1 or TRBD2 (5 bases each). The CDR3 here is CASSLWDGPREQYF. CDR3 in DNA: TGCGCCAGCAGCTTGTGGGACGGCCCGAGGGAGCAGTACTTC.